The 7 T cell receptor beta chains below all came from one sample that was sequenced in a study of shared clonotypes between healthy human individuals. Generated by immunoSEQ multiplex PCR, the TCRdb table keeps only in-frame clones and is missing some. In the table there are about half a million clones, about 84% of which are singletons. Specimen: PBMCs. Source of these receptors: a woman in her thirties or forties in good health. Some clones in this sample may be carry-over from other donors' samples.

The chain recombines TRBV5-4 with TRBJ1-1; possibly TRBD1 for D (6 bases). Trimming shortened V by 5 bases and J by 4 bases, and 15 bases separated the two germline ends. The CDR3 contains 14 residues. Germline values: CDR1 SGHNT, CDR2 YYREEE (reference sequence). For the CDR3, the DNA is TGTGCCAGCAGGTCACAGGGAAAGGGCACTGAAGCTTTCTTT. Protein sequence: CASRSQGKGTEAFF.

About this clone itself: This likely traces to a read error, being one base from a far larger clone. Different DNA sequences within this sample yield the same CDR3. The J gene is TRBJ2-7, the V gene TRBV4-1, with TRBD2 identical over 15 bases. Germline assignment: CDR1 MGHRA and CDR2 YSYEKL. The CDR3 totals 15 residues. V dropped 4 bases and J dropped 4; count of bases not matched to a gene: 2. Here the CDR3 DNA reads TGCGCCAGCAGCCTTGGACTAGCGGGAGGGTACGAGCAGTACTTC. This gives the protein CASSLGLAGGYEQYF.

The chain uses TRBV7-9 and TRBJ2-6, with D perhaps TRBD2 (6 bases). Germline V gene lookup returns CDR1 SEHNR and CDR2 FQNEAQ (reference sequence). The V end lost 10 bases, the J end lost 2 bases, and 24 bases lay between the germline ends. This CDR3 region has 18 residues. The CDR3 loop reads CAIRVAGVRGTGANVLTF. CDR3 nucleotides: TGTGCCATTAGGGTGGCGGGCGTGCGGGGAACTGGGGCCAACGTCCTGACTTTC.

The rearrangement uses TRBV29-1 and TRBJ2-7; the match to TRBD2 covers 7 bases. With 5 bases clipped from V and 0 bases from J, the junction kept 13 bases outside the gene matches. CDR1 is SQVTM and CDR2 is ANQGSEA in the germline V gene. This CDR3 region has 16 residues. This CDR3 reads CSVLGGASRSSYEQYF. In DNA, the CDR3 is TGCAGCGTTCTGGGAGGGGCTAGCCGAAGCTCCTACGAGCAGTACTTC.

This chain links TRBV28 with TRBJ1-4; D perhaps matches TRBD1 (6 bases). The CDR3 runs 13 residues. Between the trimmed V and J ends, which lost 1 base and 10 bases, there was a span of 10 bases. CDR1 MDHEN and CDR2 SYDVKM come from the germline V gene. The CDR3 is CASSLYRAGKLFF. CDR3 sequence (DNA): TGTGCCAGCAGTTTATACAGGGCGGGAAAACTGTTTTTT.

The CDR3, as DNA: TGTGCCAGCAGCATGACTAGCGGGACCTACGAGCAGTACTTC. Translating gives CASSMTSGTYEQYF. This sequence joins TRBV7-2 and TRBJ2-7, with 11 bases identical to TRBD2. Germline V gene data show CDR1 as SGHTA and CDR2 as FQGNSA. J gave up 2 bases and V 5 bases, and 2 bases lay outside the gene matches. The CDR3 consists of 14 residues.

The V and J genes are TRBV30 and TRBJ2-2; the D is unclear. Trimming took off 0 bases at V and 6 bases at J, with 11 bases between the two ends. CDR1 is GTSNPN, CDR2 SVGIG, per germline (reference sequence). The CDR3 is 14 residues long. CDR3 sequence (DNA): TGTGCCTGGAGTGTAAAAATAGAAGCCGGGGAGCTGTTTTTT. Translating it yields CAWSVKIEAGELFF.